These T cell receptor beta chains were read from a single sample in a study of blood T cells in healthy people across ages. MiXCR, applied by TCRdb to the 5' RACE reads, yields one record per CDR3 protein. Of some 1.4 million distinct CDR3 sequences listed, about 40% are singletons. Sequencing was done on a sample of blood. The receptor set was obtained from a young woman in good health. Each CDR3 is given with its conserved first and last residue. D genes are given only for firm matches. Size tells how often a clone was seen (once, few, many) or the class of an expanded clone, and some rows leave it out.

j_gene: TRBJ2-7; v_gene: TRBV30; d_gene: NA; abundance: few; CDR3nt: TGTGCCTGGAGTTCCCAGGGGCCGTACGAGCAGTACTTC; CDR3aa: CAWSSQGPYEQYF
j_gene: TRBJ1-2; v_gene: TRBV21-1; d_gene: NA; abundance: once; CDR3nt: TGTGCCAGCACCAAGACCAGACAGGGTGAAAACTATGGCTACACCTTC; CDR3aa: CASTKTRQGENYGYTF
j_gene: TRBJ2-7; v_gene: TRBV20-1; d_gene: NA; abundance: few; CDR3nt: TGCAGTTTCCAGCTGGGCTCCTACGAGCAGTACTTC; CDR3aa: CSFQLGSYEQYF
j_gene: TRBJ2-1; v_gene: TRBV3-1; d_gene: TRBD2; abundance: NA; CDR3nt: TGTGCCAGCAGCCAAGATTCCCAGCGGGGGAGTTTTCACAATGAGCAGTTCTTC; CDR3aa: CASSQDSQRGSFHNEQFF
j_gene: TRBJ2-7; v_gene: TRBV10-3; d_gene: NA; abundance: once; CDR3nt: TGTGCCATCAGTGAGTTCTCCCCAGGCCTACCCTACGAGCAGTACTTC; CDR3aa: CAISEFSPGLPYEQYF
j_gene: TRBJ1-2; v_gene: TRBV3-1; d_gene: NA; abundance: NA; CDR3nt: TGTGCCAGCAGCCATAAAGGGCTTAGGGATGGCTACACCTTC; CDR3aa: CASSHKGLRDGYTF
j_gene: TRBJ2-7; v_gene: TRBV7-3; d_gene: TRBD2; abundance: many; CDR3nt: TGTGCCAGCAGCTTAGAGGCTAGCGGTTTCTACGAGCAGTACTTC; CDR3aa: CASSLEASGFYEQYF
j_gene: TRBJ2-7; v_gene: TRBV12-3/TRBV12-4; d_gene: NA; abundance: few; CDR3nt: TGTGCCAGCAGAGAGTACCCCTCCTACGAGCAGTACTTC; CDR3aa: CASREYPSYEQYF
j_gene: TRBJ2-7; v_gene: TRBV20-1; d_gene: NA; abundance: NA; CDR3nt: TGCAGTGCTAGAGCCCCTACCCCTTACGAGCAGTACTTC; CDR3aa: CSARAPTPYEQYF
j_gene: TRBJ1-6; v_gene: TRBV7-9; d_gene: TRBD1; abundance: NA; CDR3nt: TGTGCCAGCAGTAAGGACAGGGTTACTTCACCCCTCCACTTT; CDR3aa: CASSKDRVTSPLHF
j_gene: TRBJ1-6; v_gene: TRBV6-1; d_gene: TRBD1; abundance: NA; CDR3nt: TGTGCCAGCAGTGAAAGGGACAGCTATAATTCACCCCTCCACTTT; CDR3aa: CASSERDSYNSPLHF
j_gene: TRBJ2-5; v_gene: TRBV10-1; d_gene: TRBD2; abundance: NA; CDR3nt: TGCGCCAGCAGTGAAGCCGGGACTAGCGGTCTCGATGAGCAGTACTTC; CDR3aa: CASSEAGTSGLDEQYF
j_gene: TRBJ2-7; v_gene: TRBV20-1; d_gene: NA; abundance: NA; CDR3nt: TGCAGTGCTAGAGATCAAAAGCGCTCCTACAATGAGCAGTACTTC; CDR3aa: CSARDQKRSYNEQYF
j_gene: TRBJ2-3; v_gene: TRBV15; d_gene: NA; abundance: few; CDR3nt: TGTGCCACCAGCAGAGATCTTAAGGATACGCAGTATTTT; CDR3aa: CATSRDLKDTQYF
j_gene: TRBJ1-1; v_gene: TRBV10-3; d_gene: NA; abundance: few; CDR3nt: TGTGCCATCAGTGACGGGATGGGAACTGAAGCTTTCTTT; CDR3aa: CAISDGMGTEAFF
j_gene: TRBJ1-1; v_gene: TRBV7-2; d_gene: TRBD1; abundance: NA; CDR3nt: TGTGCCAGCAACCACCAGGGGGCTGCCACTGAAGCTTTCTTT; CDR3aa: CASNHQGAATEAFF
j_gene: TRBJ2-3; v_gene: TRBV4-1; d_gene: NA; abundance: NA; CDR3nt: TGCGCCAGCAGCCAAGATCCCCCGGGGGCAGTAGCCGAGGAGACAGATACGCAGTATTTT; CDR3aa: CASSQDPPGAVAEETDTQYF
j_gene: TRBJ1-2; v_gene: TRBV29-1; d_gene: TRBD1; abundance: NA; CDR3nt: TGCAGCGTTGATCCCACCGGGACAGGGGGCCATAACCCTTATGGCTACACCTTC; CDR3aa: CSVDPTGTGGHNPYGYTF
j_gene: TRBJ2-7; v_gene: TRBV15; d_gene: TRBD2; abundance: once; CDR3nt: TGTGCCACCAGCAATAGCGGGGGGACCTACAATGAGCAGTACTTC; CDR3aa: CATSNSGGTYNEQYF
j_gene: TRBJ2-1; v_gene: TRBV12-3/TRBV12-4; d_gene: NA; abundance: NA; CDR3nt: TGTGCCGGCAGTTTAGTGGGGCGGTCTTCCGAGCAGTTCTTC; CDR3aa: CAGSLVGRSSEQFF
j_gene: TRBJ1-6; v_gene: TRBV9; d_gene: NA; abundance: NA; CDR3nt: TGTGCCAGCAGCGTAGGACCGGAGGGTTATTCACCCCTCCACTTT; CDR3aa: CASSVGPEGYSPLHF
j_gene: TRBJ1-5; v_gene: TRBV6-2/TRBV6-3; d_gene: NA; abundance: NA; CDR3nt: TGTGCCAGCAGTTACGCGCCAGGCAATCAGCCCCAGCATTTT; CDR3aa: CASSYAPGNQPQHF
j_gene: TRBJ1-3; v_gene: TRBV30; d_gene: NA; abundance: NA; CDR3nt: TGTGCCTGGAGTTTAGGGACGGCTTCTGGAAACACCATATATTTT; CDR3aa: CAWSLGTASGNTIYF
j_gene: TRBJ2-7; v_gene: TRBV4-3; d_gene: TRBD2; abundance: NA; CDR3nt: TGCGAGTATCAGGAGGGACTAGCGGGAGAACCCGCCTACGAGCAGTACTTC; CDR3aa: CEYQEGLAGEPAYEQYF
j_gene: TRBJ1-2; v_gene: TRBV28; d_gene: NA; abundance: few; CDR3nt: TGTGCCAGCAGTTTGGGACTGCTTACTAACTATGGCTACACCTTC; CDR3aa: CASSLGLLTNYGYTF
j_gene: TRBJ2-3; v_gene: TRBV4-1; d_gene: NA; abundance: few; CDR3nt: TGCGCCAGCAGACAGATGGGGGTGGAAGATACGCAGTATTTT; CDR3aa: CASRQMGVEDTQYF
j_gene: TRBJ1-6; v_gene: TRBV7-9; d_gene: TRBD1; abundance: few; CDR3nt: TGTGCCAGCAGCGACAGGGATTCACCCCTCCACTTT; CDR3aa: CASSDRDSPLHF
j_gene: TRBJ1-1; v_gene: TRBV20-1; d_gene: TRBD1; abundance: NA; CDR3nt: TGCAGTGCTACCCCACGGACAGGACCTGAAGCTTTCTTT; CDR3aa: CSATPRTGPEAFF
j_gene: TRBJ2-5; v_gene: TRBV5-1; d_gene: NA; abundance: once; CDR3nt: TGCGCCAGCAGCTTGCCAAGCAAGGAGACCCAGTACTTC; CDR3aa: CASSLPSKETQYF
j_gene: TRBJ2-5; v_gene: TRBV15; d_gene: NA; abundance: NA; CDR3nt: TGTGCCACCAGCAGAGATTGGGGGGCCCAAGAGACCCAGTACTTC; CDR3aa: CATSRDWGAQETQYF
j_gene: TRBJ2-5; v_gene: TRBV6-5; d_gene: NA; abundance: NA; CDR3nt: TGTGCCAGCACCTATACGCAGGGAATTGGGGAGACCCAGTACTTC; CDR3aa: CASTYTQGIGETQYF
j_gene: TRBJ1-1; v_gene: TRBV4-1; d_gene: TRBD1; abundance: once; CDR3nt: TGCGCCAGCAGCCAAAGGACAGGGTGGGACACTGAAGCTTTCTTT; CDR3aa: CASSQRTGWDTEAFF
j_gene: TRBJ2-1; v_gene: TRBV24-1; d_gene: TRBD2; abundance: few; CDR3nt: TGTGCCACCAGTGCCTCTAGCGGGGGGGCCAGCAATGAGCAGTTCTTC; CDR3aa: CATSASSGGASNEQFF
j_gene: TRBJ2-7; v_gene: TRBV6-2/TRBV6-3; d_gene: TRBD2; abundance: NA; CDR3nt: TGTGCCAGCAGGATAGCGGGGGTACTCGCCGAGCAGTACTTC; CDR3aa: CASRIAGVLAEQYF
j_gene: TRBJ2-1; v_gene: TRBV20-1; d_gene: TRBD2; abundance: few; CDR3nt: TGCAGTGCTAGAGATTATAGCGGGAGGGCCTACAATGAGCAGTTCTTC; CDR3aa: CSARDYSGRAYNEQFF
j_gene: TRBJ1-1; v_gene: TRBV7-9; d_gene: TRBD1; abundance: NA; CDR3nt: TGTGCCAGCAGCTTAGAAAGGGGGCAACCTATGAACACTGAAGCTTTCTTT; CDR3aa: CASSLERGQPMNTEAFF
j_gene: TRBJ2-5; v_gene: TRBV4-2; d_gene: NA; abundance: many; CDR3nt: TGTGCCAGCAGCCAAGATGGGCAGGCGCAAGAGACCCAGTACTTC; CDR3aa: CASSQDGQAQETQYF
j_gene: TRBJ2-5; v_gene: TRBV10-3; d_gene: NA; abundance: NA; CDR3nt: TGTGCCAACACAGTCCCCTACATAGGAACCCAAGAGACCCAGTACTTC; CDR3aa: CANTVPYIGTQETQYF
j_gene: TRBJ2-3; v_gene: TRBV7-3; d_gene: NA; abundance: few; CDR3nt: TGTGCCAGCAGCTTAACCGGGGGGCTAACCACAGATACGCAGTATTTT; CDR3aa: CASSLTGGLTTDTQYF
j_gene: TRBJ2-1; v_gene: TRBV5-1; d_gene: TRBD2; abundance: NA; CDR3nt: TGCGCCAGCAGCTTGGCGACTAGCGGGGTCGATGAGCAGTTCTTC; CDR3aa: CASSLATSGVDEQFF
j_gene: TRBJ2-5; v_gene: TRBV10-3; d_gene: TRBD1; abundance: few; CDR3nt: TGTGCCTCTCGAGGTACAGGGGCGGAGGAGCAGTACTTC; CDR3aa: CASRGTGAEEQYF
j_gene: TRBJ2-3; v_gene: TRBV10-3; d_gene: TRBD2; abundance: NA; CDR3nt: TGTGCCATCAGTGACCTCGGACTAGCGGGAGCGGGGGATACGCAGTATTTT; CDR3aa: CAISDLGLAGAGDTQYF
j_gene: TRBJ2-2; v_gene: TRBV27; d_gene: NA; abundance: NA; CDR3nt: TGTGCCAGCAGTCCAGGGGTCACCGGGGAGCTGTTTTTT; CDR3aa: CASSPGVTGELFF
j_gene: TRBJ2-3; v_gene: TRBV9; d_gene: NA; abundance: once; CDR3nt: TGTGCCAGCAGCGGAGGACCAGCTGGGTTCACAGATACGCAGTATTTT; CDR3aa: CASSGGPAGFTDTQYF
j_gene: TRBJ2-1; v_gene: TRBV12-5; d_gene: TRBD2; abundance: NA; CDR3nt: TGTGCTAGTGGTTTGGTCCTGCTTCACGGACTAGCGGGAGGACCCTCCTACAATGAGCAGTTCTTC; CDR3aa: CASGLVLLHGLAGGPSYNEQFF
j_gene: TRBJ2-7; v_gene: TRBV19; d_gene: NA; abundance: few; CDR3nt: TGTGCCAGTAGTCGACCGACTTCCTACGAGCAGTACTTC; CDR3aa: CASSRPTSYEQYF
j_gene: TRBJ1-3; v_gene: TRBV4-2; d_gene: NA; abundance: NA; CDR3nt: TGTGCCAGCAGCCAAGATCGGTCCGAAGCTTCCTCTGGAAACACCATATATTTT; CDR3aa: CASSQDRSEASSGNTIYF
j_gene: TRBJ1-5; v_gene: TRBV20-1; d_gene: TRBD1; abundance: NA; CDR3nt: TGCAGTGCTAGCTCCGGGACAGGGGGGCATCAGCCCCAGCATTTT; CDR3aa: CSASSGTGGHQPQHF
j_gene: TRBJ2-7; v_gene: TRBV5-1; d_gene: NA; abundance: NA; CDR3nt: TGCGCCAGCGCCGGGACCATAAACATGGAGCAGTACTTC; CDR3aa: CASAGTINMEQYF
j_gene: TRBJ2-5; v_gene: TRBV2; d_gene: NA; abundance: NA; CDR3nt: TGTGCCAGCAGAGTGGCTGAGGCAGGGACCCAGTACTTC; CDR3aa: CASRVAEAGTQYF
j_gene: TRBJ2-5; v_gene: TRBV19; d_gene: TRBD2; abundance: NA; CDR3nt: TGTGCCAGTAGGACCGGAGCGGGAGGGGGGCCCAATGAGCAGTACTTC; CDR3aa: CASRTGAGGGPNEQYF